Listed below are T cell receptor beta chains from one sample, sequenced in a study of spatial heterogeneity in lung cancer. Each CDR3 protein gets one entry after TCRdb re-called the 5' RACE reads with MiXCR. The sample includes 3,500 to 4,000 distinct CDR3 sequences, approximately 7% of them seen just once. The specimen comprised normal lung tissue next to the tumor, sampled at surgery. The source of these receptors is a male donor with early-stage non-small cell lung cancer. Both conserved end residues are part of each CDR3. The order of the fields is D gene, J gene, clone size, V gene, CDR3 DNA, CDR3 protein. A D gene is named only where the DNA matches it firmly. Size tells how often a clone was seen (once, few, many) or the class of an expanded clone, and some rows leave it out.

>-|TRBJ2-2|medium-sized|TRBV7-9
TGTGCCAGCAGTTTAGGTGGGGCCGGGGAGCTGTTTTTT
CASSLGGAGELFF
>-|TRBJ1-2|medium-sized|TRBV7-2
TGTGCCAGCAGCCGGGGATCCACTTATGGCTACACCTTC
CASSRGSTYGYTF
>TRBD2|TRBJ2-1|-|TRBV5-1
TGCGCCAGCAGCTTGGCGGCTAGCGGGATCGATGAGCAGTTCTTC
CASSLAASGIDEQFF
>TRBD2|TRBJ2-1|many|TRBV15
TGTGCCACCAGCGGGAACCCTAGCGGGGGGAACAATGAGCAGTTCTTC
CATSGNPSGGNNEQFF
>-|TRBJ2-2|medium-sized|TRBV9
TGTGCCAGCAGCGCGCCCCCCGGACGACTGAACACCGGGGAGCTGTTTTTT
CASSAPPGRLNTGELFF
>TRBD1|TRBJ2-2|medium-sized|TRBV5-4
TGTGCCAGCAGCTTGGGCCAGGGGGCTTTCGGGGAGCTGTTTTTT
CASSLGQGAFGELFF
>TRBD2|TRBJ2-3|medium-sized|TRBV20-1
TGCAGTGTCCTGACTAGCGGGAACACAGATACGCAGTATTTT
CSVLTSGNTDTQYF
>-|TRBJ2-1|medium-sized|TRBV11-2
TGTGCCAGCAGCTTAGATTACCTCCAAAGCTCCTACAATGAGCAGTTCTTC
CASSLDYLQSSYNEQFF
>TRBD1|TRBJ1-1|medium-sized|TRBV7-3
TGTGCCAGCAGCTTAAGGCCCGGGGGACAGGGAAGGACTGAAGCTTTCTTT
CASSLRPGGQGRTEAFF
>TRBD1|TRBJ2-3|medium-sized|TRBV7-3
TGTGCCAGCAGCTCAACAGGGGGCGCGACAGATACGCAGTATTTT
CASSSTGGATDTQYF
>-|TRBJ1-4|many|TRBV19
TGTGCCAGTAGTATAGGGACTTCAACTAATGAAAAACTGTTTTTT
CASSIGTSTNEKLFF
>-|TRBJ1-2|medium-sized|TRBV20-1
TGCAGTGCTTCACAGGGACCCTATGGCTACACCTTC
CSASQGPYGYTF
>TRBD1|TRBJ2-7|medium-sized|TRBV20-1
TGCAGTGCCCAAAACCGGGACAGGGGTACCTACGAGCAGTACTTC
CSAQNRDRGTYEQYF